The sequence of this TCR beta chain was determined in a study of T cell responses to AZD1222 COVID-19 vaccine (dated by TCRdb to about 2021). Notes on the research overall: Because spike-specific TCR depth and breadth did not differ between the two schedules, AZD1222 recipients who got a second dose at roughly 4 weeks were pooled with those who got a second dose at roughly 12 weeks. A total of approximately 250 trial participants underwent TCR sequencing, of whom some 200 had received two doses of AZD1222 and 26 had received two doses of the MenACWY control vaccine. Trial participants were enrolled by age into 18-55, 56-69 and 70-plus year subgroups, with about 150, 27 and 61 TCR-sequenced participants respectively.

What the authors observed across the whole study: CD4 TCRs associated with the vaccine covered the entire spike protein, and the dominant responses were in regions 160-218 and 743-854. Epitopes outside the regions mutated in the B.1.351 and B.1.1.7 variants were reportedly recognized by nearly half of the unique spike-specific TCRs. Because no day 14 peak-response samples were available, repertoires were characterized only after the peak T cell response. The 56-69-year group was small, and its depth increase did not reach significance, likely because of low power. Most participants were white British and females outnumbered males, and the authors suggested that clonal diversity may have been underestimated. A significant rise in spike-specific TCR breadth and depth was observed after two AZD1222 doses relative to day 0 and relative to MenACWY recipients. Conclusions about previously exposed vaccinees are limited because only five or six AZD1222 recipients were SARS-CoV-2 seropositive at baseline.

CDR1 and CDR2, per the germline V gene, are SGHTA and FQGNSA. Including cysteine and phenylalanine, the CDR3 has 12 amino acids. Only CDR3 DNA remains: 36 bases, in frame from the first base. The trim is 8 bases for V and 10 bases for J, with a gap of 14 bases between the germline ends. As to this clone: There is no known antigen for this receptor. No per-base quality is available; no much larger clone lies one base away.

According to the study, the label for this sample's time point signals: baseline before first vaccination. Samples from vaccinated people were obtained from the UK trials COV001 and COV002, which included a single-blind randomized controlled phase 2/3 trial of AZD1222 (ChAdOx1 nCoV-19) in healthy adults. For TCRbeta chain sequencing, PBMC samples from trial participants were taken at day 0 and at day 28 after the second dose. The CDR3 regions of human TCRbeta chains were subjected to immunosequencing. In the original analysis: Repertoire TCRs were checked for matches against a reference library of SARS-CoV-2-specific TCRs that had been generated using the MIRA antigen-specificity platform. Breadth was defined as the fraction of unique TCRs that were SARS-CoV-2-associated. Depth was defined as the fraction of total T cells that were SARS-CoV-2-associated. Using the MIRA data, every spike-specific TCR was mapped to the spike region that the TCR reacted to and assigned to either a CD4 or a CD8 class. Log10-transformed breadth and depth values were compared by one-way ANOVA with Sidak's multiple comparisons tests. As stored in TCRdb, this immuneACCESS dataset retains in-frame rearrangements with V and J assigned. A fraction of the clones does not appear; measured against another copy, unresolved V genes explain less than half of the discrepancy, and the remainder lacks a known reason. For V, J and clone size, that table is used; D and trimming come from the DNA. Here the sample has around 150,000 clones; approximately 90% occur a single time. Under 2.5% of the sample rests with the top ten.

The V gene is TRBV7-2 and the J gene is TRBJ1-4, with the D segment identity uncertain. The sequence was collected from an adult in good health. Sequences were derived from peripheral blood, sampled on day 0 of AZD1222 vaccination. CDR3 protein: CASGKGYGKLFF. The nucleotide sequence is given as TGTGCCAGCGGCAAAGGTTATGGAAAACTGTTTTTT.